Following are 21 T cell receptor beta chains from one sample sequenced in a study of blood T cells in healthy people across ages (dated by TCRdb to between 2015 and 2017). Libraries were built with 5' RACE. The sequencing machine was an Illumina HiSeq 2500. The second PCR ran for about 6 to 11 cycles and used a J-beta primer mix along with a sample-barcoded 5' primer. Using fastp trimming at Q25 and MiXCR clonotype assembly, TCRdb reanalyzed the public sequencing data and kept in-frame beta chains. CDR3 protein sequences are deduplicated, and each keeps its most common genes and DNA. Across this sample there are around 820,000 distinct CDR3 sequences, with 20% to 25% seen only once. In total, the top ten clones hold 3.7% of the sample. In addition, the sample was reused for a study of T cells of mothers and their children.

Input material: blood. These receptor sequences come from a boy aged 5-17 years in good health.

This chain links TRBV7-2 with TRBJ2-7; 8 positions agree with TRBD2. The germline V gene encodes CDR1 SGHTA and CDR2 FQGNSA. V gave up 5 bases and J gave up 0 bases; unmatched junction bases: 3. The CDR3 covers 14 residues. CDR3 sequence reads: CASSVGLASYEQYF. In DNA form, the CDR3 reads TGTGCCAGCAGCGTAGGACTAGCCTCCTACGAGCAGTACTTC.

This clonotype occurred a few times. The rearrangement joins TRBV20-1 to TRBJ1-5; D not certain. Germline-derived CDR1 and CDR2 are DFQATT and SNEGSKA (reference sequence). With 2 bases removed from V and 1 base from J, the gap between germline ends came to 6 bases. CDR3 length equals 13 residues. As DNA, the CDR3 is TGCAGTGCTAGACAACAAAGCAATCAGCCCCAGCATTTT. This translates into CSARQQSNQPQHF.

The chain links TRBV28 to TRBJ2-5; D perhaps matches TRBD1 (5 bases). The closer fit of TRBJ2-7 to the DNA end suggests the J call may be wrong. The germline gives CDR1 MDHEN, CDR2 SYDVKM. The CDR3 extends over 13 amino acids. The CDR3 is CASARTGFYEQYF. The DNA of the CDR3 is TGTGCCAGTGCGCGAACAGGTTTCTACGAGCAGTACTTC.

The chain recombines TRBV20-1 with TRBJ2-7; D not resolved. The CDR3 covers 15 residues. Per germline, CDR1 DFQATT and CDR2 SNEGSKA (reference sequence). Trimming pared 0 bases from V and 0 bases from J, leaving 12 bases between. The CDR3 sequence: CSARDLRSSSYEQYF. The CDR3 DNA reads TGCAGTGCTAGAGATCTTAGGTCAAGCTCCTACGAGCAGTACTTC.

The CDR3 here is CASSQVPGYGYTF. The DNA of the CDR3 is TGTGCCAGCAGCCAAGTACCCGGCTATGGCTACACCTTC. The chain carries TRBV3-1 and TRBJ1-2; D is unclear. Per germline, CDR1 LGHDT and CDR2 YNNKEL (reference sequence). The CDR3 loop spans 13 amino acids. V gave up 1 base and J gave up 4 bases, with 7 bases separating them. The full variable domain, in which reference TRBV3-1 and TRBJ1-2 provide the parts outside the CDR3, is DTAVSQTPKYLVTQMGNDKSIKCEQNLGHDTMYWYKQDSKKFLKIMFSYNNKELIINETVPNRFSPKSPDKAHLNLHINSLELGDSAVYFCASSQVPGYGYTFGSGTRLTVV.

This clonotype came up a few times. The chain links TRBV5-6 to TRBJ2-7; perhaps TRBD1 as D (7 bases). Trimming took off 3 bases at V and 4 bases at J, with 20 bases between the two ends. There are 16 residues in the CDR3. Germline values: CDR1 SGHDT, CDR2 YYEEEE. The CDR3 here is CASSSWLRDSNYEQYF. The CDR3 bases are TGTGCCAGCAGCTCTTGGTTGCGGGACAGCAATTACGAGCAGTACTTC.

This clonotype was seen a few times. The rearrangement uses TRBV29-1 and TRBJ2-7; 9 nucleotides line up with TRBD1. Germline V gene data show CDR1 as SQVTM and CDR2 as ANQGSEA. This CDR3 has 15 amino acids. Trimming removed 0 bases from V and 6 bases from J; junction bases left unmatched: 9. The CDR3 DNA sequence: TGCAGCGTTGAAGATCCCGCGACAGGGGGAGGCGAGCAGTACTTC. Protein: CSVEDPATGGGEQYF.

V usage is TRBV12-3 or TRBV12-4 and J usage is TRBJ1-1, with a possible D match to TRBD1 (6 bases). This CDR3 comprises 15 residues. The V end was cut by 5 bases, the J end by 0 bases, with 13 bases between. The CDR3 reads CASSLGGAMNTEAFF. The CDR3 nucleotides are TGTGCCAGCAGTCTTGGGGGGGCCATGAACACTGAAGCTTTCTTT.

This clonotype was observed a few times. At one boundary the junction diverges from the germline segment, which might be a read error. The gene calls are TRBV6-5 and TRBJ2-5, with D tentatively TRBD2 (5 bases). This CDR3 is built from 16 residues. CDR1 and CDR2 from the germline V gene are MNHEY and SVGAGI. The CDR3 loop is CASSYSGQRAQETQYF. The CDR3 nucleotides read TGTGCCAGTAGTTACTCCGGGCAGAGGGCCCAAGAGACCCAGTACTTC.

The CDR3 is CASSGLGGNTIYF. CDR3 bases: TGCGCCAGCAGCGGCCTAGGGGGAAACACCATATATTTT. The J gene is TRBJ1-3, the V gene TRBV4-1; D call uncertain. The CDR3 covers 13 residues. Between the trimmed V and J ends, which lost 5 bases and 4 bases, there was a span of 9 bases. Looked up from germline, CDR1 is MGHRA and CDR2 is YSYEKL.

This chain joins TRBV6-6 and TRBJ1-5, with D possibly matching TRBD1 (5 bases). Trimming removed 3 bases from V and 3 bases from J, with 12 bases in between. Germline V gene sequence: CDR1 MNHNY, CDR2 SVGAGI (reference sequence). The CDR3 is made up of 15 amino acids. In DNA, the CDR3 is TGTGCCAGCAGTTATGGGGCAGGTTACAATCAGCCCCAGCATTTT. Protein sequence: CASSYGAGYNQPQHF.

This clonotype was counted between two and nine times. V usage is TRBV5-1 and J usage is TRBJ1-1, with TRBD1 as a possible D gene (5 bases). Germline CDR1 is SGHRS and CDR2 is YFSETQ. The CDR3 sequence is 15 residues long. Trimming stripped 0 bases from V and 2 bases from J, with 11 bases between. CDR3 nucleotide sequence: TGCGCCAGCAGCTTGGGGGGGGGAGGAAACACTGAAGCTTTCTTT. Its translation is CASSLGGGGNTEAFF.

The chain has TRBV28 and TRBJ1-4, with TRBD1 identical over 8 bases. The V gene's germline CDR1 is MDHEN and CDR2 SYDVKM. CDR3 length: 13 amino acids. V dropped 7 bases and J dropped 5; count of bases not matched to a gene: 3. The CDR3 DNA reads TGTGCCAGCACCGCAGGGGGCAATGAAAAACTGTTTTTT. This encodes CASTAGGNEKLFF.

This clonotype has more than one count but fewer than ten. This may arise from a read error, as a much more abundant clone is one base away. The chain joins TRBV2 to TRBJ2-4; D unresolved. The CDR3 totals 12 residues. Germline V gene lookup returns CDR1 SNHLY and CDR2 FYNNEI. CDR3 residues: CASSGAKNIRYF. The CDR3, as DNA: TGTGCCAGCAGTGGGGCCAAAAACATTCGGTACTTC.

V and J are TRBV6-1 and TRBJ1-2; 8 nucleotides align to TRBD1. With V trimmed by 6 bases and J by 12 bases, 9 bases remained unmatched. The CDR3 totals 12 residues. Germline V CDR1 and CDR2: MNHNS, SASEGT. In DNA, the CDR3 is TGTGCCAGCAGGGACAGGGCCGCCCCTGACACCTTC. Protein product: CASRDRAAPDTF.

This clonotype has just a few counts. The J gene is TRBJ2-3, the V gene TRBV4-3; D may correspond to TRBD1 or TRBD2 (5 bases each). The CDR3 spans 17 residues. The germline V and J ends were trimmed by 0 bases and 0 bases, with 13 bases remaining between them. Germline V gene lookup returns CDR1 LGHNA and CDR2 YSLEER. The CDR3 region has the DNA TGCGCCAGCAGCCAAGAATTGGAACGGGACAGCACAGATACGCAGTATTTT. Encoded protein: CASSQELERDSTDTQYF.

This chain uses TRBV9 with TRBJ2-5; 11 bases agree with TRBD2. V lost 3 bases, J lost 1 base, and 11 bases stayed unmatched. CDR3 length equals 18 residues. CDR1 is SGDLS, CDR2 YYNGEE, per germline. The CDR3 coding sequence is TGTGCCAGCAGCGGCGGGACTAGCGGTATACTAATCCAAGAGACCCAGTACTTC. Translated: CASSGGTSGILIQETQYF.

To note about this clonotype: A junction end diverges from the germline sequence, so it may reflect a read error. The chain couples TRBV7-9 to TRBJ2-3; no definite D call. The CDR3 runs to 13 residues. Germline loops: CDR1 SEHNR, CDR2 FQNEAQ (reference sequence). CDR3 bases: TGTTCCAGCAGCACCGTCTCCTACTCTCGGCAGTATTTT. Its translation: CSSSTVSYSRQYF.

CDR3 DNA sequence: TGTGCCAGCAGCACGATAGGGGGAAACACCGGGGAGCTGTTTTTT. It codes for CASSTIGGNTGELFF. This chain links TRBV6-5 with TRBJ2-2; tentatively, D is TRBD1 (6 bases). The V end lost 6 bases, the J end lost 2 bases, and 13 bases lay between the germline ends. The CDR3 runs to 15 residues. Germline CDR1 is MNHEY and CDR2 is SVGAGI.

This chain joins TRBV12-3 or TRBV12-4 and TRBJ2-1, with 8 positions matching TRBD1. V gave up 7 bases and J gave up 4 bases; unmatched junction bases: 9. This CDR3 contains 15 residues. CDR3 amino acids: CASTFQGARYNEQFF. The CDR3 DNA follows: TGTGCCAGCACCTTTCAGGGGGCTAGGTACAATGAGCAGTTCTTC.

This clonotype was seen a handful of times. The chain employs TRBV5-6 and TRBJ2-3, with 9 bases lining up with TRBD1. Trimming took 3 bases from V and 6 from J; bases not matched to a gene: 5. CDR3 size: 14 residues. Germline-derived CDR1 and CDR2 are SGHDT and YYEEEE. CDR3 loop: CASSYGTGWDTQYF. DNA of the CDR3: TGTGCCAGCAGCTACGGGACAGGGTGGGATACGCAGTATTTT.